These 31 T cell receptor beta chains share one sample of origin, sequenced in a study of CD8+CD57+ T cells in acquired aplastic anemia. CDR3 and TCR beta VDJ profiling relied on a genomic DNA template. Using its own MiXCR run on the reads, TCRdb lists one record per CDR3 protein. The sample lists 150,000 to 180,000 distinct CDR3 sequences; about 48% were seen once. CD8+CD57+ cell expansion, shown by flow cytometry, had occurred in the patients selected for sequencing. Sequenced sample: sorted CD4+, CD8+, or CD8+CD57+ T cells (not recorded which) from PBMCs. The receptors come from a human donor with aplastic anemia.

The chain is built from TRBV6-1 and TRBJ2-7; TRBD1 or TRBD2 may be the D gene (5 bases each). The germline gives CDR1 MNHNS, CDR2 SASEGT. The V and J ends lost 6 bases and 2 bases respectively, with 20 bases between them. The CDR3 spans 16 residues. The CDR3 DNA reads as TGTGCCAGCAGCCCCCCTGGGGGTTGGACGGCCTACGAGCAGTACTTC. Its translation is CASSPPGGWTAYEQYF.

This clonotype was detected only a few times. One base away lies a much larger clone, so this may be a sequencing read error. The chain has TRBV4-3 and TRBJ2-7; the D is unclear. The germline gives CDR1 LGHNA, CDR2 YSLEER. This CDR3 has 14 amino acids. CDR3 DNA sequence: TGCGCCAGCGGCCAGTTTGGAGCCTCCTACGAGCAGTACTTC. This codes for CASGQFGASYEQYF.

This clonotype was detected only a few times. This rearrangement joins TRBV28 to TRBJ1-2; unclear D gene. This CDR3 is built from 15 residues. V lost 1 base to trimming and J lost 5 bases, with 14 bases between them. The germline V gene has CDR1 MDHEN and CDR2 SYDVKM. The CDR3 DNA sequence: TGTGCCAGCAGTTTATTCCCGGGTGGGCAATATGGCTACACCTTC. Protein: CASSLFPGGQYGYTF.

The V and J genes are TRBV7-8 and TRBJ1-2; the D is unclear. V was clipped by 5 bases and J by 8 bases, with 12 bases between them. The germline V gene has CDR1 SGHVS and CDR2 FQNEAQ. The CDR3 has 12 amino acids. The CDR3 DNA reads TGTGCCAGCAGCCCTAACTCCGACGGCTACACCTTC. Its translation is CASSPNSDGYTF.

V gene TRBV10-3 combines with J gene TRBJ1-1; 8 bases agree with TRBD1. CDR3 size: 14 residues. The junction had 11 bases not matched to a gene; V was cut back by 5 bases and J by 9 bases. Germline V lookup: CDR1 ENHRY, CDR2 SYGVKD. DNA for the CDR3: TGTGCCATCAGTCTCCAGGGGGCTGATACTAAAGCTTTCTTT. Its protein is CAISLQGADTKAFF.

This clonotype was seen a handful of times. The chain links TRBV10-3 to TRBJ2-1; 14 bases map to TRBD2. The CDR3 loop spans 17 amino acids. Germline loops: CDR1 ENHRY, CDR2 SYGVKD. The J segment lost 1 base and the V segment lost 10 bases, leaving 9 bases of the junction unmatched. The CDR3 sequence: CATQGTSGRVSYNEQFF. DNA of the CDR3: TGTGCCACCCAAGGGACTAGCGGGAGAGTATCCTACAATGAGCAGTTCTTC.

The genes are TRBV11-2 and TRBJ1-1, with unresolved D. V lost 3 bases, J lost 6 bases, and 8 bases lay in between. This CDR3 is built from 12 residues. Looked up from germline, CDR1 is SGHAT and CDR2 is FQNNGV. CDR3 region: CASSFNVPEAFF. CDR3 coding DNA: TGTGCCAGCAGCTTCAATGTACCTGAAGCTTTCTTT.

The sample holds many counts of this clonotype. V usage is TRBV7-9 and J usage is TRBJ1-6, with a possible D match to TRBD1 (6 bases). The V end was cut by 4 bases, the J end by 6 bases, with 16 bases between. CDR3 length: 16 amino acids. CDR1 and CDR2 from the germline V gene are SEHNR and FQNEAQ (reference sequence). CDR3 amino acids: CASSSGSGGPNSPLHF. CDR3 in DNA: TGTGCCAGCAGCTCGGGGTCCGGGGGCCCTAATTCACCCCTCCACTTT.

A few counts support this clonotype. This sequence joins TRBV18 and TRBJ2-3; TRBD1 aligns across 10 bases. Germline assignment: CDR1 KGHSH and CDR2 LQKENI. V was clipped by 3 bases and J by 5 bases; unmatched bases: 5. CDR3 length: 15 amino acids. The CDR3 bases are TGTGCCAGCTCACCGACAGGGGGCGTCATAGATACGCAGTATTTT. Translation gives CASSPTGGVIDTQYF.

In its sample, this clonotype was seen a few times. The CDR3 loop reads CASNPLGPLHF. In DNA, the CDR3 is TGTGCCAGTAATCCCTTGGGACCCCTCCACTTT. The chain is built from TRBV19 and TRBJ1-6; D not certain. The length of the CDR3 is 11 residues. Germline CDR1 and CDR2: LNHDA and SQIVND (reference sequence). The germline V and J ends were trimmed by 7 bases and 12 bases, with 10 bases remaining between them. Supplemented by reference TRBV19 and TRBJ1-6, the full variable domain reads DGGITQSPKYLFRKEGQNVTLSCEQNLNHDAMYWYRQDPGQGLRLIYYSQIVNDFQKGDIAEGYSVSREKKESFPLTVTSAQKNPTAFYLCASNPLGPLHFGNGTRLTVT.

This clonotype was recorded many times. The chain couples TRBV7-9 to TRBJ2-7, with 7 bases matching TRBD1. CDR1 SEHNR and CDR2 FQNEAQ come from the germline V gene (reference sequence). V dropped 5 bases and J dropped 0; count of bases not matched to a gene: 4. The CDR3 totals 14 residues. The DNA for the CDR3 is TGTGCCAGCAGCGTTGGGGACAGCTCCTACGAGCAGTACTTC. It yields the protein CASSVGDSSYEQYF.

V gene TRBV29-1 combines with J gene TRBJ2-3, with D possibly being TRBD1 or TRBD2 (5 bases each). Trimming removed 6 bases from V and 3 bases from J, with 19 bases in between. CDR1 is SQVTM and CDR2 is ANQGSEA in the germline V gene. This CDR3 comprises 15 residues. The DNA for the CDR3 is TGCAGCGTAGAGAATACCGGGACGGCTACAGATACGCAGTATTTT. The encoded protein is CSVENTGTATDTQYF.

The rearrangement joins TRBV2 to TRBJ1-6; D call uncertain. This CDR3 is built from 13 residues. Trimming took off 6 bases at V and 0 bases at J, with 3 bases between the two ends. CDR1 is SNHLY, CDR2 FYNNEI, per germline. The DNA of the CDR3 is TGTGCCAGCAGGAGCTCCTATAATTCACCCCTCCACTTT. It encodes CASRSSYNSPLHF. Looking up the rest from reference TRBV2 and TRBJ1-6 gives the full variable domain: EPEVTQTPSHQVTQMGQEVILRCVPISNHLYFYWYRQILGQKVEFLVSFYNNEISEKSEIFDDQFSVERPDGSNFTLKIRSTKLEDSAMYFCASRSSYNSPLHFGNGTRLTVT.

This clonotype came up a few times. This chain uses TRBV10-3 with TRBJ1-1; 9 bases line up with TRBD1. Germline V CDR1 and CDR2: ENHRY, SYGVKD. The CDR3 sequence is 15 residues long. V was pared by 4 bases and J by 4 bases, with 7 bases of the junction left unmatched. CDR3 nucleotides: TGTGCCATCAGTGGGAGACAGGGGGACGGCACTGAAGCTTTCTTT. It is translated as CAISGRQGDGTEAFF.

The rearrangement links TRBV5-1 to TRBJ1-5; 9 positions match TRBD1. CDR1 and CDR2 (germline): SGHRS, YFSETQ. The CDR3 runs to 19 residues. Unmatched junction bases numbered 17, after V lost 7 bases and J lost 0 bases. The chain's CDR3 is CASVFPGQGRHYSNQPQHF. CDR3 nucleotide sequence: TGCGCCAGCGTCTTCCCGGGACAGGGACGACATTATAGCAATCAGCCCCAGCATTTT.

This sequence joins TRBV6-4 and TRBJ2-2, with a tentative D call TRBD1 (5 bases). CDR3 length: 16 residues. V was cut by 2 bases and J by 2 bases, with 12 bases left in between. The germline V gene encodes CDR1 MRHNA and CDR2 SNTAGT. CDR3 DNA: TGTGCCAGCAGTGACGTGTCAGGGCCCAACACCGGGGAGCTGTTTTTT. This sequence encodes CASSDVSGPNTGELFF.

This rearrangement joins TRBV24-1 to TRBJ2-2, with D possibly matching TRBD2 (6 bases). The V gene lost 4 bases and the J gene lost 1 base, with 12 bases spanning the gap. Germline V CDR1 and CDR2: KGHDR, SFDVKD. The CDR3 sequence is 16 residues long. CDR3 DNA sequence: TGTGCCACCAGTGACCCACGGGGAGGGAACACCGGGGAGCTGTTTTTT. It is translated as CATSDPRGGNTGELFF.

This clonotype was observed many times. The J gene is TRBJ2-1, the V gene TRBV13; D is perhaps TRBD2 (6 bases). Germline V gene sequence: CDR1 PRHDT, CDR2 FYEKMQ (reference sequence). This CDR3 is 14 amino acids long. Trimming shortened V by 5 bases and J by 5 bases, and 13 bases separated the two germline ends. The CDR3 sequence: CASSPRLGNNEQFF. The CDR3 DNA follows: TGTGCCAGCAGCCCTCGACTAGGTAACAATGAGCAGTTCTTC. The full variable domain, with the rest looked up from reference TRBV13 and TRBJ2-1, is AAGVIQSPRHLIKEKRETATLKCYPIPRHDTVYWYQQGPGQDPQFLISFYEKMQSDKGSIPDRFSAQQFSDYHSELNMSSLELGDSALYFCASSPRLGNNEQFFGPGTRLTVL.

The chain recombines TRBV7-8 with TRBJ1-1; the D is unclear. V gave up 6 bases and J gave up 3 bases, with 11 bases separating them. CDR1 SGHVS and CDR2 FQNEAQ come from the germline V gene. This CDR3 comprises 13 residues. The CDR3 is CASSTSGHTEAFF. In DNA form, the CDR3 reads TGTGCCAGCAGTACTAGCGGGCACACTGAAGCTTTCTTT.

The chain has TRBV6-6 and TRBJ2-5; D tentatively fits TRBD1 or TRBD2 (5 bases each). V gave up 5 bases and J gave up 9 bases, with 13 bases separating them. This CDR3 region has 12 residues. Per germline, CDR1 MNHNY and CDR2 SVGAGI (reference sequence). CDR3 coding DNA: TGTGCCAGCAGTAAAAGGGGAGAAGCCCAGTACTTC. Translation gives CASSKRGEAQYF.

This clonotype was seen ten or more times. The chain combines TRBV15 with TRBJ1-2; maybe TRBD1 (6 bases). V dropped 0 bases and J dropped 8 bases, with 10 bases sitting between them. CDR3 length: 13 residues. CDR1 is LNHNV, CDR2 YYDKDF, per germline (reference sequence). The CDR3: CATSRDQGKGYTF. CDR3 bases: TGTGCCACCAGCAGAGATCAGGGGAAGGGCTACACCTTC.

This rearrangement joins TRBV5-4 to TRBJ2-7; a possible D gene is TRBD2 (5 bases). The V gene's germline CDR1 is SGHNT and CDR2 YYREEE (reference sequence). The CDR3 runs to 13 residues. V lost 4 bases, J lost 4 bases, and 12 bases lay in between. The CDR3 DNA sequence: TGTGCCAGCAGCCCCGAAAGCGGTTACGAGCAGTACTTC. It translates to CASSPESGYEQYF. Together with reference TRBV5-4 and TRBJ2-7, the CDR3 gives the full variable domain: ETGVTQSPTHLIKTRGQQVTLRCSSQSGHNTVSWYQQALGQGPQFIFQYYREEENGRGNFPPRFSGLQFPNYSSELNVNALELDDSALYLCASSPESGYEQYFGPGTRLTVT.

This clonotype turned up a few times. The germline gene is not matched at one end of the junction; a read error may be the cause. The V call is TRBV5-8, the J call TRBJ2-1; either TRBD1 or TRBD2 may supply D (5 bases each). The CDR3 has 13 amino acids. Germline V gene sequence: CDR1 SGHTS, CDR2 YDEGEE. The CDR3 loop reads CASSPGAYNGQFF. As DNA, the CDR3 is TGTGCCAGCAGCCCCGGGGCCTACAATGGGCAGTTCTTC.

The chain uses TRBV12-3 or TRBV12-4 and TRBJ1-6; D is unclear. V was shortened by 7 bases and J by 7 bases, with 8 bases between the two germline ends. This CDR3 spans 12 amino acids. Here the CDR3 DNA reads TGTGCCAGCACCCAGAGGAATTCACCCCTCCACTTT. Protein sequence: CASTQRNSPLHF.

This clonotype was counted only a few times. V gene TRBV2 combines with J gene TRBJ2-7; D might be TRBD1 (6 bases). Germline-derived CDR1 and CDR2 are SNHLY and FYNNEI. The germline V and J ends were trimmed by 7 bases and 6 bases, with 16 bases remaining between them. The CDR3 spans 13 residues. The CDR3 here is CASTSGTGSEQYF. The CDR3 bases are TGTGCCAGCACCTCGGGAACAGGGTCCGAGCAGTACTTC.

The chain links TRBV7-9 to TRBJ2-5, with a weak D call TRBD1 (8 bases). V was clipped by 2 bases and J by 5 bases, with 18 bases between them. Germline CDR1 is SEHNR and CDR2 is FQNEAQ (reference sequence). The length of the CDR3 is 16 residues. Here the CDR3 reads CASSLSLDREGETQYF. CDR3 in DNA: TGTGCCAGCAGCTTAAGCTTGGACAGGGAGGGGGAGACCCAGTACTTC.

This clonotype was seen at least ten times. The rearrangement uses TRBV9 and TRBJ2-7; 12 nucleotides align to TRBD2. V shed 3 bases and J 2 bases; nucleotides not matched to a gene: 0. This CDR3 is built from 14 residues. The V gene's germline CDR1 is SGDLS and CDR2 YYNGEE. In nucleotides, the CDR3 is TGTGCCAGCAGCGGGACTAGCGGGACCTACGAGCAGTACTTC. This gives the protein CASSGTSGTYEQYF.

This clonotype was seen many times. The chain has TRBV19 and TRBJ1-4; no clear D gene. This CDR3 is built from 13 residues. Deletions cut 1 base from V and 8 bases from J, with 8 bases between. Germline assignment: CDR1 LNHDA and CDR2 SQIVND (reference sequence). CDR3 region: CASSIGRSEKLFF. The DNA for the CDR3 is TGTGCCAGTAGTATAGGACGGAGCGAAAAACTGTTTTTT. The variable domain in full, with the rest retrieved from reference TRBV19 and TRBJ1-4, is DGGITQSPKYLFRKEGQNVTLSCEQNLNHDAMYWYRQDPGQGLRLIYYSQIVNDFQKGDIAEGYSVSREKKESFPLTVTSAQKNPTAFYLCASSIGRSEKLFFGSGTQLSVL.

The chain carries TRBV12-3 or TRBV12-4 and TRBJ2-7; the D gene is possibly TRBD1 (6 bases). V shed 8 bases and J shed 3 bases, with 8 bases lying between them. CDR3 length: 11 residues. The DNA for the CDR3 is TGTGCCAGCCAGGGGCGCTACGAGCAGTACTTC. Translated: CASQGRYEQYF.

This clonotype was observed at least ten times. This sequence joins TRBV19 and TRBJ2-7, with TRBD2 as a possible D gene (6 bases). Trimming stripped 5 bases from V and 1 base from J, with 15 bases between. Germline-derived CDR1 and CDR2 are LNHDA and SQIVND (reference sequence). This CDR3 is built from 15 residues. DNA of the CDR3: TGTGCCAGTAGTTCGAGACTAGAAGCATCCTACGAGCAGTACTTC. Its translation: CASSSRLEASYEQYF.

In this sample, this clonotype turned up many times. This chain joins TRBV29-1 and TRBJ2-7, with a weak D call TRBD1 (6 bases). The CDR3 covers 14 residues. With 7 bases removed from V and 3 bases from J, the gap between germline ends came to 19 bases. The germline CDR1 and CDR2 sequences are SQVTM and ANQGSEA. CDR3 sequence (DNA): TGCAGCGCGCCCCGGTTTCAGGGGAGCTACGAGCAGTACTTC. Translated, it gives CSAPRFQGSYEQYF.